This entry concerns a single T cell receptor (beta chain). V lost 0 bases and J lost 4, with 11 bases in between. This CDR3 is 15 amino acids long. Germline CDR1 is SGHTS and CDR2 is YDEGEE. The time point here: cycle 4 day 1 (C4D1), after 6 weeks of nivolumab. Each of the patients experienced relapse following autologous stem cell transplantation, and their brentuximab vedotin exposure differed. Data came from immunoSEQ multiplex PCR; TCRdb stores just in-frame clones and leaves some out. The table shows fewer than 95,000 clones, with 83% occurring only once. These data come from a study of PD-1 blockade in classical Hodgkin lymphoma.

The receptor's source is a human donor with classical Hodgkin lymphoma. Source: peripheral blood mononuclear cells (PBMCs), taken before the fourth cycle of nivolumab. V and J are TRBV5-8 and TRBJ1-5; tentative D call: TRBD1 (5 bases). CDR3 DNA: TGTGCCAGCAGCTTGGCCTGGCAGGGAAATCAGCCCCAGCATTTT. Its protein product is CASSLAWQGNQPQHF.